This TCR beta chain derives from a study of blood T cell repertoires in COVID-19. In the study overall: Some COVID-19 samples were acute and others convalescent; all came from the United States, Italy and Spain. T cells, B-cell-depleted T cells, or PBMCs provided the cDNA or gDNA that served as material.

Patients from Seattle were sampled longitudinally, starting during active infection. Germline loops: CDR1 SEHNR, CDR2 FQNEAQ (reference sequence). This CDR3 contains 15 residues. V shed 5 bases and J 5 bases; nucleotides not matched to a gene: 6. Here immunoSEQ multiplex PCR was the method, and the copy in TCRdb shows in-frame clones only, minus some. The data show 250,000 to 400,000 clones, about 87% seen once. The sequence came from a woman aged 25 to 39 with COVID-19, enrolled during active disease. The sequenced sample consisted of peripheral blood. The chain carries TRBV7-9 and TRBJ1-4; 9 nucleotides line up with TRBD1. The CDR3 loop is CASSPSGTGNEKLFF. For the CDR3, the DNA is TGTGCCAGCAGCCCGTCCGGGACAGGGAATGAAAAACTGTTTTTT.